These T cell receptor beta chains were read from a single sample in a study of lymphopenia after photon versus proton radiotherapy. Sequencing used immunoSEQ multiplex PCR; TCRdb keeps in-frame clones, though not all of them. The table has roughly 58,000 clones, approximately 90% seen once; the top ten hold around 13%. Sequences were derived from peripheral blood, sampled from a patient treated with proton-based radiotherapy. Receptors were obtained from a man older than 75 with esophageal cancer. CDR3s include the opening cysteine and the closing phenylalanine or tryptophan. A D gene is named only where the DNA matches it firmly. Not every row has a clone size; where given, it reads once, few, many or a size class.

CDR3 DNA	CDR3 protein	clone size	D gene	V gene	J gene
TGTGCCAGCTCACCCGGACCGGAACCATATACGCAGTATTTT	CASSPGPEPYTQYF	NA	NA	TRBV18	TRBJ2-3
TGTGCCAGCAGTGACCCCGTCAGGGCCTTCTCAGAGACCCAGTACTTC	CASSDPVRAFSETQYF	once	NA	TRBV25-1	TRBJ2-5
TGTGCCAGCAGCGTAGCCAGGGCTTTAGATACGCAGTATTTT	CASSVARALDTQYF	NA	NA	TRBV9	TRBJ2-3
TGTGCCAGCAGCCTAATAGCGGGGGGAGACACAGATACGCAGTATTTT	CASSLIAGGDTDTQYF	NA	TRBD2	TRBV5-4	TRBJ2-3
TGCGCCAGCAGCTTGCGTCTAGCGGGGTCGGTACAAGAGACCCAGTACTTC	CASSLRLAGSVQETQYF	NA	TRBD2	TRBV5-1	TRBJ2-5
TGCGCCAGCAGCTTGGAGCCGGGCTCCACTAATGAAAAACTGTTTTTT	CASSLEPGSTNEKLFF	NA	NA	TRBV5-1	TRBJ1-4
TGTGCCAGCAGCGAGCAGCATCAGCCCCAGCATTTT	CASSEQHQPQHF	NA	NA	TRBV7-8	TRBJ1-5
TGTGCCAGCAGACCTAGGACAGGGGAGGGGACCCAGTACTTC	CASRPRTGEGTQYF	NA	TRBD1	TRBV6-1	TRBJ2-5
TGCGCCAGCAGCCCGTCGGGGGTCTACGAGCAGTACTTC	CASSPSGVYEQYF	NA	NA	TRBV5-1	TRBJ2-7
TGTGCCAGCGGCCAAGGGGGCCAGGGCCCACCTTATGGCTACACCTTC	CASGQGGQGPPYGYTF	NA	TRBD1	TRBV7-9	TRBJ1-2
TGTGCCAGCAGCCCCAGACTAGCGGGGGGTGAAGATACGCAGTATTTT	CASSPRLAGGEDTQYF	NA	TRBD2	TRBV11-2	TRBJ2-3
TGTGCCAGCAGTGTAATTGGGGGGGGAGCAATTAATGAAAAACTGTTTTTT	CASSVIGGGAINEKLFF	NA	NA	TRBV6-1	TRBJ1-4
TGTGCCAGCAGGGACAGGGATTTTACACCCCTCCACTTT	CASRDRDFTPLHF	NA	TRBD1	TRBV6-6	TRBJ1-6
TGCGCCAGCAGCTTTGGGGACAAATACACCGGGGAGCTGTTTTTT	CASSFGDKYTGELFF	NA	NA	TRBV5-1	TRBJ2-2
TGTGCCAGCAGTTACTTCCAGGGCGGGCAAAATGAAAAACTGTTTTTT	CASSYFQGGQNEKLFF	NA	NA	TRBV6-5	TRBJ1-4
TGTGCCAGCAGCCCCCAGGATTTCCAAGAGACCCAGTACTTC	CASSPQDFQETQYF	NA	NA	TRBV9	TRBJ2-5
TGTGCCAGCAGTCCCAGGTGGCAGAGCTATGGCTACACCTTC	CASSPRWQSYGYTF	NA	NA	TRBV11-2	TRBJ1-2
TGTGCCAGCAGCTCCCCCCGGGACCAAGAGACCCAGTACTTC	CASSSPRDQETQYF	few	NA	TRBV7-2	TRBJ2-5
TGCGCCAGCAGCTTGGAGAGGGACAGCTGGGGCTACACCTTC	CASSLERDSWGYTF	NA	TRBD1	TRBV5-1	TRBJ1-2
TGCAGCGTCGAACGGGAGGGCCGTCAGTACGAGCAGTACTTC	CSVEREGRQYEQYF	NA	TRBD2	TRBV29-1	TRBJ2-7
TGTGCCAGCAGCTTGATGGCTTCCAGGGATGAAGCTTTCTTT	CASSLMASRDEAFF	NA	NA	TRBV5-5	TRBJ1-1
TGCAGCGTTGAACCACTTCTTAGCACAGATACGCAGTATTTT	CSVEPLLSTDTQYF	NA	NA	TRBV29-1	TRBJ2-3
TGTGCCAGTAGGTCCGCAGGGGGCCTCTATGGCTACACCTTC	CASRSAGGLYGYTF	NA	TRBD1	TRBV19	TRBJ1-2
TGCAGCGTTGACCACGGAAATGAAAAACTGTTTTTT	CSVDHGNEKLFF	NA	NA	TRBV29-1	TRBJ1-4
TGTGCCAGCAGTTTATTTAAGATTGGCGTGCAGTACTTC	CASSLFKIGVQYF	NA	NA	TRBV6-5	TRBJ2-7
TGTGCCAGCAGCCAAGGAAATAGGGTAGAGGGTCAGCCCCAGCATTTT	CASSQGNRVEGQPQHF	NA	NA	TRBV4-2	TRBJ1-5
TGTGCCAGCAGCTTGGGAGTAACCGGGGCCAACGTCCTGACTTTC	CASSLGVTGANVLTF	few	NA	TRBV11-1	TRBJ2-6
TGTGCCAGCAGCTTAGTCCTCCTAGAGACCCAGTACTTC	CASSLVLLETQYF	NA	NA	TRBV11-2	TRBJ2-5
TGTGCCAGCAGGTGGGTCCAGGGCGTTTACGAGCAGTACTTC	CASRWVQGVYEQYF	NA	NA	TRBV6-1	TRBJ2-7
TGCGCCAGCAGCCAAGCCGGTAGTAATGAAAAACTGTTTTTT	CASSQAGSNEKLFF	NA	NA	TRBV5-1	TRBJ1-4
TGTGCCAGCAGCTTACAATACGGACAGGGGTTGAACACTGAAGCTTTCTTT	CASSLQYGQGLNTEAFF	NA	TRBD1	TRBV11-2	TRBJ1-1
TGTGCCAGTAGTACGGGAGGGCTCGAGCAGTACTTC	CASSTGGLEQYF	NA	TRBD2	TRBV19	TRBJ2-7
TGTGCCTGGACGCAAAACAATGAGCAGTTCTTC	CAWTQNNEQFF	NA	NA	TRBV30	TRBJ2-1
TGTGCCAGCAGTTACCGAGATGAGCAGTTCTTC	CASSYRDEQFF	NA	NA	TRBV6-6	TRBJ2-1
TGTGCCAGCCCAAAGTCGGGGTCTGGTGCAACTGAAGCTTTCTTT	CASPKSGSGATEAFF	NA	NA	TRBV28	TRBJ1-1
TGTGCCAGCAGCCTGGGGACAGCGCCTGGAAACACCATATATTTT	CASSLGTAPGNTIYF	NA	TRBD1	TRBV7-2	TRBJ1-3
TGTGCCAGCAGTGGGATGGGTCGTGGCGGAATTAATGAAAAACTGTTTTTT	CASSGMGRGGINEKLFF	NA	NA	TRBV6-1	TRBJ1-4
TGTGCCAGCAGTCCACCACCGGGGAGGACATACGAGCAGTACTTC	CASSPPPGRTYEQYF	NA	NA	TRBV6-5	TRBJ2-7
TGTGCCAGCAGCAAATCAGCGGGGCCGAGGAACACTGAAGCTTTCTTT	CASSKSAGPRNTEAFF	once	NA	TRBV21-1	TRBJ1-1
TGTGCCAGTAGTATCCAGGGTCGTCAGCCCCAGCATTTT	CASSIQGRQPQHF	NA	NA	TRBV19	TRBJ1-5
TGTGCCAGCGTTGCGGGGCTAGCGGGGGTTGAGACCCAGTACTTC	CASVAGLAGVETQYF	NA	TRBD2	TRBV10-3	TRBJ2-5
TGTGCCAGCATTACAGGGGGCCCGGGCGCTGAAGCTTTCTTT	CASITGGPGAEAFF	NA	TRBD1	TRBV2	TRBJ1-1
TGTGCCAGCAGCTTAGGGTCGGGCTCTGGAAACACCATATATTTT	CASSLGSGSGNTIYF	NA	NA	TRBV7-2	TRBJ1-3
TGTGCCATCAGGCAGATCGGGACATCCATTTACGAGCAGTACTTC	CAIRQIGTSIYEQYF	NA	NA	TRBV10-3	TRBJ2-7
TGTGCCAGCAGCCCCCTGGGGGAGGGCGGCTACAATGAGCAGTTCTTC	CASSPLGEGGYNEQFF	NA	TRBD2	TRBV14	TRBJ2-1
TGTGCCAGTAGTTTATCCGGGATCCAAGAGACCCAGTACTTC	CASSLSGIQETQYF	once	NA	TRBV19	TRBJ2-5
TGTGCCAGCAGTTCGCTACAGGGGAGGCGAGAGACCCAGTACTTC	CASSSLQGRRETQYF	NA	NA	TRBV6-6	TRBJ2-5
TGTGCCAGCAGCCTTGGGACGTTAGCTAACTATGGCTACACCTTC	CASSLGTLANYGYTF	NA	NA	TRBV11-2	TRBJ1-2